Listed below are T cell receptor beta chains from one sample, sequenced in a study of blood T cell repertoires in COVID-19. Clones were read by immunoSEQ multiplex PCR, and TCRdb kept only the in-frame ones, dropping some. Of over 200,000 clones listed, 65% to 90% are singletons. Sequencing input: peripheral blood. The receptors stem from a human donor in a cohort sampled during active COVID-19. Each CDR3 is given with its conserved first and last residue. D genes are given only for firm matches. The size entry is marked missing in some rows and otherwise reads once, few, many or a size class.

d_call	clone_size	v_call	j_call	cdr3_nt	cdr3_aa
.	.	TRBV3-1/TRBV3-2	TRBJ2-3	TGTGCCAGCAGCCCTTTCACTCGGGGTCTAGATACGCAGTATTTT	CASSPFTRGLDTQYF
.	once	TRBV28	TRBJ1-2	TGTGCCAGCAGCGATCCGGCAGGGCCTAACTATGGCTACACCTTC	CASSDPAGPNYGYTF
.	.	TRBV30	TRBJ1-2	TGTGCCTGGAGTGCCCGAGCTAACTATGGCTACACCTTC	CAWSARANYGYTF
.	.	TRBV10-2	TRBJ2-1	TGCGCCACTGCGACAGGCTACAATGAGCAGTTCTTC	CATATGYNEQFF
.	.	TRBV6-2/TRBV6-3	TRBJ2-3	TGTGCCAGCAGTCGACTAGAACCAGATACGCAGTATTTT	CASSRLEPDTQYF
.	.	TRBV6-6	TRBJ2-7	TGTGCCAGCAGCCCCGCGGGGCGTCTCTCCTACGAGCAGTACTTC	CASSPAGRLSYEQYF
.	.	TRBV29-1	TRBJ1-3	TGCAGCGTTGAGAGCCGGGAGAACCACTCTGGAAACACCATATATTTT	CSVESRENHSGNTIYF
.	.	TRBV5-6	TRBJ1-1	TGTGCCAGCAGCTTGATCAGGGCTCGAACTGAAGCTTTCTTT	CASSLIRARTEAFF
.	.	TRBV5-1	TRBJ2-7	TGCGCCAGCAGCTTGAGTCCCGCGGTCCTTAGGAACGAGCAGTACTTC	CASSLSPAVLRNEQYF
.	.	TRBV13	TRBJ1-4	TGTGCCAGCAGCGAAGGGACAAGTGCAACTAATGAAAAACTGTTTTTT	CASSEGTSATNEKLFF
TRBD2	.	TRBV3-1/TRBV3-2	TRBJ2-2	TGTGCCAGCAGCCAAGTCCTTCGACTAGCGGGAAACACCGGGGAGCTGTTTTTT	CASSQVLRLAGNTGELFF
TRBD1	few	TRBV6-1	TRBJ1-5	TGTGCCAGCAGTGAAGGACATGGTAAGACAGGGCGAAATCAGCCCCAGCATTTT	CASSEGHGKTGRNQPQHF
.	.	TRBV14	TRBJ2-1	TGTGCCAGCAGCCTACAGGGATTCAATGAGCAGTTCTTC	CASSLQGFNEQFF
.	.	TRBV7-2	TRBJ2-5	TGTGCCAGCAGTACCCGGGACTTACAAGAGACCCAGTACTTC	CASSTRDLQETQYF
.	.	TRBV3-1/TRBV3-2	TRBJ1-4	TGTGCCAGCAGCCCCCGACAGAATAATGAAAAACTGTTTTTT	CASSPRQNNEKLFF
.	.	TRBV6-2/TRBV6-3	TRBJ1-1	TGTGCCAGCAGTATTTCGACGATCAAGCGGGTGAACACTGAAGCTTTCTTT	CASSISTIKRVNTEAFF
TRBD1	.	TRBV6-5	TRBJ1-6	TGTGCCAGCAGTTACATAGGACAGGCCCTGGGGACCCTCCACTTT	CASSYIGQALGTLHF
.	.	TRBV7-2	TRBJ1-5	TGTGCCAGCAGCTTCGGACAGATTAGCAATCAGCCCCAGCATTTT	CASSFGQISNQPQHF
TRBD1	.	TRBV6-6	TRBJ2-7	TGTGCCAGCCGGGACAGGGTGGCCTACGAGCAGTACTTC	CASRDRVAYEQYF
.	.	TRBV24-1	TRBJ2-2	TGTGCCACCAGTGGGGTGCCGGGAGTCACCGGGGAGCTGTTTTTT	CATSGVPGVTGELFF
TRBD2	.	TRBV7-2	TRBJ2-3	TGTGCCAGCAGCCCCGGAGCGGGTAGCGGGTTCGGTACAGATACGCAGTATTTT	CASSPGAGSGFGTDTQYF
TRBD1	.	TRBV5-1	TRBJ1-4	TGCGCCAGCAGCTTGGCCCCGGGACAGGGGGAGGACGGTGAAAAACTGTTTTTT	CASSLAPGQGEDGEKLFF
.	once	TRBV4-2	TRBJ1-1	TGTGCCACCCGTTGGGGACTGGAAGCTTTCTTT	CATRWGLEAFF
TRBD2	.	TRBV27	TRBJ2-7	TGTGCCAGCAAAAGGGGAACTAGCGGGACTTACGAGCAGTACTTC	CASKRGTSGTYEQYF
TRBD2	.	TRBV28	TRBJ2-7	TGTGCCAGCAGAACTAGCGGGAGGGCAAGAAGCTCCTACGAGCAGTACTTC	CASRTSGRARSSYEQYF
TRBD1	.	TRBV5-6	TRBJ1-1	TGTGCCAGCAGCTCGGTGGGACAGGCCGGGAACACTGAAGCTTTCTTT	CASSSVGQAGNTEAFF
TRBD2	.	TRBV7-3	TRBJ2-1	TGTGCCAGCAGCCCCGGGACTAGCGGTAATGAGCAGTTCTTC	CASSPGTSGNEQFF
TRBD2	.	TRBV10-3	TRBJ2-3	TGTGCCATCAGGGGTAGCGGGGCAAGCACAGATACGCAGTATTTT	CAIRGSGASTDTQYF
.	once	TRBV5-1	TRBJ1-1	TGCGCCAGCAGCCCGTTCGGAGGATTGAACACTGAAGCTTTCTTT	CASSPFGGLNTEAFF